What follows are 25 T cell receptor beta chains derived from one specimen sequenced in a study of T cell responses to AZD1222 COVID-19 vaccine. The method was immunoSEQ multiplex PCR; TCRdb's version includes in-frame clones alone and lacks a portion of them. The sample contains about 150,000 clones, over 90% of which appear only once. The sequencing here drew on peripheral blood, taken on day 0 of AZD1222 vaccination. These receptors all stem from an adult in good health.

The rearrangement links TRBV5-1 to TRBJ1-2, with a possible D match to TRBD1 (5 bases). Germline V lookup: CDR1 SGHRS, CDR2 YFSETQ. The CDR3 has 18 residues. V dropped 1 base and J dropped 8 bases, with 27 bases sitting between them. CDR3 sequence (DNA): TGCGCCAGCAGCTTGAGGTCGACAGCGGGGGAGAATACTGTAGGCTACACCTTC. The encoded protein is CASSLRSTAGENTVGYTF.

The chain employs TRBV7-9 and TRBJ2-7; D ambiguous. The CDR3 length is 16 residues. The germline gives CDR1 SEHNR, CDR2 FQNEAQ (reference sequence). Trimming stripped 4 bases from V and 5 bases from J, with 21 bases between. CDR3 in amino acids: CASSSIQQRSFDEQYF. CDR3 sequence (DNA): TGTGCCAGCAGCTCGATCCAGCAGCGTTCGTTCGACGAGCAGTACTTC. The full variable domain, in which reference TRBV7-9 and TRBJ2-7 provide the parts outside the CDR3, is DTGVSQNPRHKITKRGQNVTFRCDPISEHNRLYWYRQTLGQGPEFLTYFQNEAQLEKSRLLSDRFSAERPKGSFSTLEIQRTEQGDSAMYLCASSSIQQRSFDEQYFGPGTRLTVT.

The gene calls are TRBV27 and TRBJ2-3; TRBD2 aligns across 7 bases. V lost 4 bases and J lost 3; bases outside the gene matches: 10. The CDR3 extends over 16 amino acids. CDR1 is MNHEY, CDR2 SMNVEV, per germline (reference sequence). The CDR3 DNA reads TGTGCCAGCAGTTCTTCAAGTAGCGGGCTAACAGATACGCAGTATTTT. Translating gives CASSSSSSGLTDTQYF.

The chain combines TRBV6-5 with TRBJ2-7; 9 bases fit TRBD2. This CDR3 comprises 14 residues. V lost 8 bases to trimming and J lost 2 bases; unmatched junction nucleotides: 7. Germline lookup yields CDR1 MNHEY and CDR2 SVGAGI. As DNA, the CDR3 is TGTGCCAGCCATGCGGGAGGGGGCGCCTACGAGCAGTACTTC. Its protein is CASHAGGGAYEQYF.

This clone occurred once. This sequence joins TRBV6-5 and TRBJ2-2, with no clear D. Looked up from germline, CDR1 is MNHEY and CDR2 is SVGAGI. The CDR3 runs 12 residues. V dropped 6 bases and J dropped 4 bases, with 6 bases sitting between them. The CDR3 DNA sequence: TGTGCCAGCAGCAGACCCACCGGGGAGCTGTTTTTT. Residues: CASSRPTGELFF.

This clone occurred a few times. This chain's CDR3 is CASSLGGTGELFF. In DNA form, the CDR3 reads TGTGCCAGCAGCTTGGGAGGGACCGGGGAGCTGTTTTTT. The rearrangement joins TRBV5-4 to TRBJ2-2; possible D gene TRBD2, 5 bases. Trimming took off 0 bases at V and 5 bases at J, with 5 bases between the two ends. Germline-derived CDR1 and CDR2 are SGHNT and YYREEE (reference sequence). The CDR3 length is 13 residues.

CDR3 region: CASSLSGTVGEQFF. The CDR3 coding sequence is TGTGCCAGCAGCTTGTCCGGGACCGTAGGTGAGCAGTTCTTC. This chain uses TRBV5-6 with TRBJ2-1; D is tentatively TRBD1 or TRBD2 (5 bases each). Per germline, CDR1 SGHDT and CDR2 YYEEEE. V lost 1 base to trimming and J lost 9 bases, with 14 bases between them. This CDR3 spans 14 amino acids.

This rearrangement joins TRBV3-1 (or the pseudogene TRBV3-2) to TRBJ2-1; 11 nucleotides match TRBD2. The CDR3 sequence is 17 residues long. Per the germline V gene, CDR1 is LGHDT and CDR2 is YNNKEL (reference sequence). After removal of 8 bases from V and 7 bases from J, the junction contained 16 bases not matched to a gene. CDR3 DNA: TGTGCCAGCGAGCTTGGGGTGGTAGCGGGAGGGCTTAATGAGCAGTTCTTC. This codes for CASELGVVAGGLNEQFF.

The chain has TRBV6-1 and TRBJ1-2, with D unresolved. CDR3 length: 14 residues. Trimming left V 0 bases short and J 4 bases short, with 9 bases between. The germline V gene has CDR1 MNHNS and CDR2 SASEGT. The CDR3 coding sequence is TGTGCCAGCAGTGAAGCGTCGGGTCCCTATGGCTACACCTTC. The encoded protein is CASSEASGPYGYTF.

A few counts support this clone. At one of its ends the junction is not consistent with the germline gene, which may arise from a read error. The gene calls are TRBV28 and TRBJ1-1, with D possibly being TRBD1 (6 bases). Per germline, CDR1 MDHEN and CDR2 SYDVKM. The CDR3 length is 13 residues. DNA of the CDR3: TGTGCCAGCAGTTTAATGGGGGCCGCTTTAAACCTCTTT. It is translated as CASSLMGAALNLF.

J is TRBJ1-2 and V is TRBV5-4; 9 bases align to TRBD1. The trim removed 3 bases at V and 4 bases at J, leaving 7 bases unmatched. The CDR3 is 15 residues long. The germline CDR1 and CDR2 sequences are SGHNT and YYREEE (reference sequence). The CDR3 DNA reads as TGTGCCAGCAGCTCCCGGGACAGGGATCCCTATGGCTACACCTTC. This codes for CASSSRDRDPYGYTF.

This sequence joins TRBV27 and TRBJ1-1; TRBD1 agrees at 8 bases. The CDR3 contains 13 residues. The V gene's germline CDR1 is MNHEY and CDR2 SMNVEV (reference sequence). With 8 bases clipped from V and 2 bases from J, the junction kept 4 bases outside the gene matches. The CDR3 is CASGQGINTEAFF. CDR3 DNA sequence: TGTGCCAGCGGACAGGGAATAAACACTGAAGCTTTCTTT.

Only one count was recorded for this clone. The genes are TRBV5-6 and TRBJ1-1; D is perhaps TRBD1 (6 bases). Trimming removed 0 bases from V and 3 bases from J, with 15 bases in between. CDR1 is SGHDT, CDR2 YYEEEE, per germline. There are 16 residues in the CDR3. CDR3: CASSLGQTGLHTEAFF. The DNA for the CDR3 is TGTGCCAGCAGCTTGGGACAAACAGGGCTTCACACTGAAGCTTTCTTT.

The chain carries TRBV3-1 (or the pseudogene TRBV3-2) and TRBJ1-4, with D perhaps matching TRBD1 (6 bases). Per the germline V gene, CDR1 is LGHDT and CDR2 is YNNKEL (reference sequence). V lost 3 bases and J lost 3, with 14 bases in between. The CDR3 runs 16 residues. The CDR3 nucleotides read TGTGCCAGCAGCCAGGGGGGCGGAGGTGCTAATGAAAAACTGTTTTTT. Translated: CASSQGGGGANEKLFF.

V usage is TRBV18 and J usage is TRBJ2-4; maybe TRBD2 (6 bases). Per the germline V gene, CDR1 is KGHSH and CDR2 is LQKENI. The CDR3 sequence is 16 residues long. The germline V and J ends were trimmed by 0 bases and 12 bases, with 21 bases remaining between them. In DNA form, the CDR3 reads TGTGCCAGCTCACCACCTTTGGGAGGACCCGGATCCTATCAGTACTTC. It is translated as CASSPPLGGPGSYQYF.

This clone has just one count. The chain employs TRBV19 and TRBJ1-2; D not resolved. Trimming pared 7 bases from V and 7 bases from J, leaving 22 bases between. Germline values: CDR1 LNHDA, CDR2 SQIVND (reference sequence). The CDR3 sequence is 15 residues long. The CDR3, as DNA: TGTGCCAGTACCTCGACACCGTCGCCGCGGGTTGGCTACACCTTC. It specifies CASTSTPSPRVGYTF.

The chain uses TRBV29-1 and TRBJ2-2; D remains ambiguous. The V end lost 5 bases, the J end lost 7 bases, and 8 bases lay between the germline ends. Germline lookup yields CDR1 SQVTM and CDR2 ANQGSEA. This CDR3 spans 11 amino acids. The CDR3 coding sequence is TGCAGCGTTCAAGCGTACGGGGAGCTGTTTTTT. Translated, it gives CSVQAYGELFF.

A remark on this clone: The identical CDR3 is also encoded by other nucleotide sequences in the sample. The chain employs TRBV2 and TRBJ2-5; D possibly corresponds to TRBD2 (6 bases). The CDR3 covers 14 residues. V was trimmed by 3 bases and J by 1 base, leaving 9 bases between them. Germline V gives CDR1 SNHLY, CDR2 FYNNEI. CDR3 in amino acids: CASSDRGGQETQYF. In DNA, the CDR3 is TGTGCCAGCAGTGATCGGGGAGGCCAAGAGACCCAGTACTTC.

The V gene is TRBV6-2 or TRBV6-3, the J gene TRBJ2-7; D is undetermined. This CDR3 is built from 13 residues. The germline V gene encodes CDR1 MNHEY and CDR2 SVGEGT. With 7 bases removed from V and 1 base from J, the gap between germline ends came to 11 bases. The CDR3 loop reads CASTPPGSYEQYF. The CDR3, as DNA: TGTGCCAGCACCCCCCCAGGATCCTACGAGCAGTACTTC.

This rearrangement joins TRBV7-9 to TRBJ2-3; unclear D gene. The CDR3 runs 10 residues. Trimming took 5 bases from V and 14 from J, leaving 11 bases between them. Per the germline V gene, CDR1 is SEHNR and CDR2 is FQNEAQ (reference sequence). The CDR3 region has the DNA TGTGCCAGCAGCAGACCCATCGGGTATTTT. Encoded protein: CASSRPIGYF.

The table lists this clone with a count of one. The gene calls are TRBV6-1 and TRBJ2-7; 7 bases line up with TRBD1. After removal of 2 bases from V and 3 bases from J, the junction contained 7 bases not matched to a gene. CDR1 and CDR2 from the germline V gene are MNHNS and SASEGT. The CDR3 spans 15 residues. The CDR3 is CASSENGDSFYEQYF. CDR3 nucleotide sequence: TGTGCCAGCAGTGAAAATGGGGACAGTTTCTACGAGCAGTACTTC.

This clone was seen a single time. V is TRBV18 and J is TRBJ1-2; the D gene is possibly TRBD1 (6 bases). CDR1 KGHSH and CDR2 LQKENI come from the germline V gene. The CDR3 contains 19 residues. The V end lost 3 bases, the J end lost 1 base, and 24 bases lay between the germline ends. The CDR3 region has the DNA TGTGCCAGCTCACCCAAAAGACAGGAACCTCGCTTACTTAACTATGGCTACACCTTC. This codes for CASSPKRQEPRLLNYGYTF.

The chain joins TRBV2 to TRBJ2-2; weak D call: TRBD2 (6 bases). Germline V gene data show CDR1 as SNHLY and CDR2 as FYNNEI. This CDR3 region has 20 residues. V lost 2 bases and J 4 bases, leaving 26 bases between the germline ends. CDR3 bases: TGTGCCAGCAGTGAAATCGATAGCGGTGTGGGAAGAACCGGCACCGGGGAGCTGTTTTTT. This gives the protein CASSEIDSGVGRTGTGELFF.

V is TRBV3-1 (or the pseudogene TRBV3-2) and J is TRBJ1-2; a possible D gene is TRBD1 (6 bases). Germline CDR1 and CDR2: LGHDT and YNNKEL (reference sequence). This CDR3 is built from 14 residues. V lost 8 bases and J lost 4, with 17 bases in between. The CDR3 DNA reads TGTGCCAGCTGCCTCAGGGGCGGAAGCTATGGCTACACCTTC. It translates to CASCLRGGSYGYTF.

The chain employs TRBV7-2 and TRBJ1-6; TRBD1 matches 8 bases. The CDR3 has 13 residues. Per the germline V gene, CDR1 is SGHTA and CDR2 is FQGNSA. J was trimmed by 10 bases and V by 5 bases; bases with no gene match: 4. The CDR3 bases are TGTGCCAGCAGCCTGGGACAGGCCTCACCCCTCCACTTT. Encoded protein: CASSLGQASPLHF.